This T cell receptor (beta chain) was retrieved from a study of siplizumab effects on memory and regulatory T cells. This table comes from immunoSEQ multiplex PCR, and its TCRdb copy is limited to in-frame clones, with some not included. The sample records fewer than 120,000 clones, around nine tenths being singletons. The V end lost 6 bases, the J end lost 0 bases, and 11 bases lay between the germline ends. This CDR3 has 14 residues. Per germline, CDR1 KGHSH and CDR2 LQKENI. The sequence was obtained from a human donor in good health. The sequencing input was CD4+ T cells sorted from blood. V usage is TRBV18 and J usage is TRBJ2-5, with D unresolved. DNA for the CDR3: TGTGCCAGCTCCGCCTGGGGAAACCAAGAGACCCAGTACTTC. It yields the protein CASSAWGNQETQYF.